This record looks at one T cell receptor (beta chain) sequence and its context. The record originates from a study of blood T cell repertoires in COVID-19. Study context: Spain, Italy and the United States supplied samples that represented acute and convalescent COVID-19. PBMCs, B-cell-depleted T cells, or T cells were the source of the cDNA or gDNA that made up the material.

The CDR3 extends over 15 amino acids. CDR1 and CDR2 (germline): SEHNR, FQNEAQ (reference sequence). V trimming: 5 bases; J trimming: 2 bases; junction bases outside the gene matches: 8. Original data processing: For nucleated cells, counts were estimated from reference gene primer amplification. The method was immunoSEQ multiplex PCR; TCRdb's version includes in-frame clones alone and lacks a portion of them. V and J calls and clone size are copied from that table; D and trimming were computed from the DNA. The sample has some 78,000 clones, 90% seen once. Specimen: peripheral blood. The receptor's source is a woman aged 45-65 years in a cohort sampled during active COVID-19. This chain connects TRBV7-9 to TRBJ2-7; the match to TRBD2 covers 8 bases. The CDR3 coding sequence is TGTGCCAGCAGCCACGGGGGGGATTTGCCCTACGAGCAGTACTTC. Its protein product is CASSHGGDLPYEQYF.